This T cell receptor (beta chain) emerged from a study of OX40 agonist ivuxolimab in advanced cancers. Regarding the research as a whole: Ivuxolimab, which targeted the costimulatory receptor OX40 (CD134), was an agonistic, fully human IgG2 monoclonal antibody. Intravenous ivuxolimab was administered to patients every 2 weeks at six dose levels: 0.01, 0.1, 0.3, 1.5, 3 and 10 mg/kg. Among the roughly 52 dose-escalation patients, approximately 20 had hepatocellular carcinoma, roughly 15 melanoma, 9 renal cell carcinoma and 9 head and neck cancer. The dose-escalation cohort was 82.7% male with a mean age of around 64 years, ranging from about 20 to 80. Prior anti-PD-1, anti-PD-L1 or anti-CTLA-4 therapy was permitted, and roughly two fifths of dose-escalation patients had received checkpoint inhibitors. Partial responses occurred in three dose-escalation patients, of whom one had hepatocellular carcinoma and two had cutaneous melanoma. Peripheral TCRbeta sequencing was intended to test whether TCR sequence diversity was altered and clonal T-cell expansion was caused by ivuxolimab. The paper covers the monotherapy dose-escalation part of the phase I ivuxolimab trial, which included N ≈ 50 patients.

To sequence the TCRbeta CDR3 region, genomic DNA was isolated from the sorted cells. The immunoSEQ Assay was used to sequence the TCRbeta CDR3 regions. The immuneACCESS repertoire file appears here via TCRdb, limited to in-frame rearrangements. These files lack a portion of the clones; in checked studies, under half of the deficit traces to unresolved V genes, and the cause of the others is not known. The sample table holds 90,000 to 150,000 clones, of which 75% to 90% were seen once. The ten largest account for more than 0.45% of the sample. A distance of 11 bases separates the germline ends of V and J, which lose 4 bases and 1 base respectively. From the germline V gene, CDR1 is SQVTM and CDR2 is ANQGSEA. The CDR3, cysteine through phenylalanine, is 14 amino acids long. This entry keeps only the CDR3 DNA: 42 bases, framed from base 1. The trial excluded patients who had a history of autoimmune disease or were on systemic immunosuppression. Peripheral blood for TCR sequencing was collected from all dose cohorts at baseline, on cycle 4 day 1, and on cycle 7 day 1. Samples were obtained from an open-label, multicenter, first-in-human phase I dose-escalation trial of ivuxolimab. Adults with locally advanced or metastatic melanoma, renal cell carcinoma, hepatocellular carcinoma or head and neck squamous cell carcinoma were enrolled in the trial. Before TCR sequencing, CD4+ T cells and CD8+ T cells from peripheral blood were sorted into separate populations.

To note about this clone: The antigen it recognizes is unknown. Base qualities are not at hand, and no much larger clone is one base apart.

What the study reported, not specific to this receptor: Low levels of normalized T-cell clonal expansion were also seen in some patients who did not respond. In the 0.1-3.0 mg/kg groups, partial responders were among the patients with the lowest normalized peripheral clonal expansion, particularly in CD8+ T cells. On average, CD8+ T cells showed more expanded clones than CD4+ T cells after ivuxolimab. At doses from 0.1 to 3.0 mg/kg, clonal expansion was seen in both CD4+ and CD8+ blood T cells between baseline and week 6. The antigen specificity of the clonally expanded peripheral T cells was not determined.

The sequence joins TRBV29-1 to TRBJ2-1; TRBD2 is a possible D gene, resting on 7 matching bases. This clonotype was sampled from an adult with an advanced solid tumor such as melanoma, head and neck, liver or kidney cancer. The input for sequencing was CD4+ or CD8+ T cells sorted from blood, taken in a trial of the OX40 agonist ivuxolimab. The DNA sequence is given as TGCAGCGTTGGGGAGGGGGTTTCCTACAATGAGCAGTTCTTC. Protein translation: CSVGEGVSYNEQFF.